This TCR beta chain originates from a study of chemoradiotherapy in HPV16-positive cancers. Assay used: immunoSEQ multiplex PCR; TCRdb lists only in-frame clones, some missing. The table lists tens of thousands of clones, 80% of them singletons. Germline V gene lookup returns CDR1 SEHNR and CDR2 FQNEAQ (reference sequence). After removal of 0 bases from V and 4 bases from J, the junction contained 8 bases not matched to a gene. The CDR3 spans 16 residues. The chain recombines TRBV7-9 with TRBJ2-7, with TRBD1 identical over 8 bases. The sequence came from a human donor with HPV-associated anogenital cancer. This sample comprised blood, obtained from a patient who underwent chemoradiotherapy. CDR3 loop: CASSLAQGASTYEQYF. CDR3 nucleotides: TGTGCCAGCAGCTTAGCGCAGGGGGCAAGTACGTACGAGCAGTACTTC.